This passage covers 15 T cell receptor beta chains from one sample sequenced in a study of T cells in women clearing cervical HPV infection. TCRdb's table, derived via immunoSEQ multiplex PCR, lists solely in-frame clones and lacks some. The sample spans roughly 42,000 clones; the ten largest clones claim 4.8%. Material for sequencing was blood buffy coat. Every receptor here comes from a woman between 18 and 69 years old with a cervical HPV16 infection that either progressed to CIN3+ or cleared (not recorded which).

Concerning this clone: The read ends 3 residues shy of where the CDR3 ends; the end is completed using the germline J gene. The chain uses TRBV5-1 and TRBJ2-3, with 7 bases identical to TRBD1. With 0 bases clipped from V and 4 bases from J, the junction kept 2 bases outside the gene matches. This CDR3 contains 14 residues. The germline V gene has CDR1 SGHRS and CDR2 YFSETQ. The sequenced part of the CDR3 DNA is TGCGCCAGCAGCTTGGGACAGGGCCCAGATACG. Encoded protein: CASSLGQGPDT. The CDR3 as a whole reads CASSLGQGPDTQYF.

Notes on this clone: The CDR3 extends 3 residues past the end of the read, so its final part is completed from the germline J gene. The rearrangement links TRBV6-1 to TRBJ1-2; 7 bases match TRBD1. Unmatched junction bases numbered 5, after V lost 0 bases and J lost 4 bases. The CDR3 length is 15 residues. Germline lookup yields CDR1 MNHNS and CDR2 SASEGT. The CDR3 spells CASSEAQGGSYGYTF. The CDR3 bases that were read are TGTGCCAGCAGTGAAGCGCAGGGGGGCTCCTATGGC.

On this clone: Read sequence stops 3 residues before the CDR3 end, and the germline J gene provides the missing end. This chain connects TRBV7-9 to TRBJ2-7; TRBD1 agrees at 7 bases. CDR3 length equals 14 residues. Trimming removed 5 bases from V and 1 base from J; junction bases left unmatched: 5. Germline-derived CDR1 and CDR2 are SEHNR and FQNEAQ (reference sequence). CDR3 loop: CASSPTTGSYEQYF. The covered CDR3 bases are TGTGCCAGCAGCCCCACGACAGGGTCCTACGAG. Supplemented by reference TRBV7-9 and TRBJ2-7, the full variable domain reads DTGVSQNPRHKITKRGQNVTFRCDPISEHNRLYWYRQTLGQGPEFLTYFQNEAQLEKSRLLSDRFSAERPKGSFSTLEIQRTEQGDSAMYLCASSPTTGSYEQYFGPGTRLTVT.

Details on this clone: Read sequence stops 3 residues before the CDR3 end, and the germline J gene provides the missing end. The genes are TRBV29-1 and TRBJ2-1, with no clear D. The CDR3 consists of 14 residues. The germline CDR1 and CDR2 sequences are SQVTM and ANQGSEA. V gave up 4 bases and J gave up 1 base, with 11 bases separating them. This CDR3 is CSVGALLSYNEQFF. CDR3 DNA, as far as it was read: TGCAGCGTTGGAGCCCTCCTGTCCTACAATGAG.

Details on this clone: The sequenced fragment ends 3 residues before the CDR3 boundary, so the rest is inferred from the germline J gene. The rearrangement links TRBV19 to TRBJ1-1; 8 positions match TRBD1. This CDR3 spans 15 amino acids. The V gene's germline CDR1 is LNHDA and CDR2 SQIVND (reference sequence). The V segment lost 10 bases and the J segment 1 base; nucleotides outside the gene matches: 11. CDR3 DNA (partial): TGTGCCACAGGGGGCGTTTCTGGCGCGAACACTGAA. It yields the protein CATGGVSGANTE. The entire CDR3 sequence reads CATGGVSGANTEAFF.

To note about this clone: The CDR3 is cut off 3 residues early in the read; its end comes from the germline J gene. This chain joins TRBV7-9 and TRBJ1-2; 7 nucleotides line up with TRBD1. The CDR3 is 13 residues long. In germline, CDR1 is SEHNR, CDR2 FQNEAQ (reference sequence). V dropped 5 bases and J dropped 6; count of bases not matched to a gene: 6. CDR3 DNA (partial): TGTGCCAGCAGCCCCCAGGGGGGCAATGGC. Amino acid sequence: CASSPQGGNG. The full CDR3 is CASSPQGGNGYTF.

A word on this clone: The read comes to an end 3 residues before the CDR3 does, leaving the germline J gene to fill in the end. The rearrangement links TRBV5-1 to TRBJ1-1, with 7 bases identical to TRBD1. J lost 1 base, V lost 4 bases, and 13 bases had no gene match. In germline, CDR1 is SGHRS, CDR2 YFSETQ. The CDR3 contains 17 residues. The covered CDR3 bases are TGCGCCAGCAGCCTATCGGGACAGACCACAACGAACACTGAA. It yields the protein CASSLSGQTTTNTE. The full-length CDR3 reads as CASSLSGQTTTNTEAFF.

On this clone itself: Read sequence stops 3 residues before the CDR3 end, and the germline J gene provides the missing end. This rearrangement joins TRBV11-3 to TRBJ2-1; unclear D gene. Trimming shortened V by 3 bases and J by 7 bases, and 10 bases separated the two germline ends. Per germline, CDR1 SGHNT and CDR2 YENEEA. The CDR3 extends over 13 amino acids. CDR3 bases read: TGTGCCAGCAGCTTGGGCCCACAAAATGAG. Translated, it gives CASSLGPQNE. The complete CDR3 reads CASSLGPQNEQFF.

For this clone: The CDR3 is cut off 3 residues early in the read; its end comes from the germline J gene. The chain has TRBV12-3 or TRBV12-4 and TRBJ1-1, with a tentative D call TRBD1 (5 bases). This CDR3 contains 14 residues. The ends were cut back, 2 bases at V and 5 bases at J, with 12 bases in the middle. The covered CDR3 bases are TGTGCCAGCAGTTTACAGGGCGCCGGGACTGAA. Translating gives CASSLQGAGTE. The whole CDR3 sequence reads CASSLQGAGTEAFF.

CDR3 loop: CASSELRGGNTIYF. The covered CDR3 bases are TGTGCCAGCAGTGAACTCAGGGGCGGAAACACC. The chain carries TRBV2 and TRBJ1-3; D possibly corresponds to TRBD1 (6 bases). The read stops 3 residues short of the end of the CDR3; the missing end is completed from the germline J gene. Germline lookup yields CDR1 SNHLY and CDR2 FYNNEI. V dropped 2 bases and J dropped 4 bases, with 9 bases sitting between them. This CDR3 region has 14 residues.

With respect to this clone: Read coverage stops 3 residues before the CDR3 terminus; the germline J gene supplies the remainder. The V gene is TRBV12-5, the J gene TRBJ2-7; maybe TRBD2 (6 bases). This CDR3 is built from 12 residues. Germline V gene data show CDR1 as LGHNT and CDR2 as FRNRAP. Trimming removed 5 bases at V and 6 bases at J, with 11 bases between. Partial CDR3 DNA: TGTGCTAGTGGTATTAGCGGACGCGAG. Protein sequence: CASGISGRE. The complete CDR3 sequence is CASGISGREQYF.

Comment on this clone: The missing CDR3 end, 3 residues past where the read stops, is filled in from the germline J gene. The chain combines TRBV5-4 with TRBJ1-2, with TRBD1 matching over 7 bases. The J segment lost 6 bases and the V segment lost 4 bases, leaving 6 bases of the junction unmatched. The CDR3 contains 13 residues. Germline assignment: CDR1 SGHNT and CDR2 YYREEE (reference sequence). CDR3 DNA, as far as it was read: TGTGCCAGCAGCCCTGGGACAGAAAATGGC. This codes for CASSPGTENG. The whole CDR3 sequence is CASSPGTENGYTF. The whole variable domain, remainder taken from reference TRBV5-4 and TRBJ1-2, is ETGVTQSPTHLIKTRGQQVTLRCSSQSGHNTVSWYQQALGQGPQFIFQYYREEENGRGNFPPRFSGLQFPNYSSELNVNALELDDSALYLCASSPGTENGYTFGSGTRLTVV.

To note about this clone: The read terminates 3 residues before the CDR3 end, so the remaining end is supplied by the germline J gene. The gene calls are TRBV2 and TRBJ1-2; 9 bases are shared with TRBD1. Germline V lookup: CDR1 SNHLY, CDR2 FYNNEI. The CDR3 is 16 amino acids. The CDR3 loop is CASSTQPQGAYIRYTF. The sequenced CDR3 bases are TGTGCCAGCAGTACACAGCCACAGGGGGCGTATATACGC.

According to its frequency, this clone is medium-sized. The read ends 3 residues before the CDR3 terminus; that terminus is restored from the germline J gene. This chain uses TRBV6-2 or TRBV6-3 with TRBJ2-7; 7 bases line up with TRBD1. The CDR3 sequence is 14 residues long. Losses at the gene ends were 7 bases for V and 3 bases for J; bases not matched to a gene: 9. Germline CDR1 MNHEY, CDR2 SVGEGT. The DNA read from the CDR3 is TGTGCCAGCACTACACAGGGGCAGGTCTACGAG. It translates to CASTTQGQVYE. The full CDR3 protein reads CASTTQGQVYEQYF.

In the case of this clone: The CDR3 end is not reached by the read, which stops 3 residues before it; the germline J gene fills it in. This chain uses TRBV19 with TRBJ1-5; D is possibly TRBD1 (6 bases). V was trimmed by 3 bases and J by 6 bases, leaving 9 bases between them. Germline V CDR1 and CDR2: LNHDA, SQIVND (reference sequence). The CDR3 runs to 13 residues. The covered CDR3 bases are TGTGCCAGTAGTATGCAGGGGCCTCAGCCC. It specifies CASSMQGPQP. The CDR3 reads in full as CASSMQGPQPQHF.